Listed here are 14 T cell receptor beta chains from one sample, sequenced in a study of identifying expanded T cells in peripheral blood. Repertoires were generated with immunoSEQ multiplex PCR, while TCRdb's copy carries only in-frame clones and drops some. The repertoire has approximately 79,000 clones, approximately 87% of them found once; the top ten carry about 3.3%. Sequenced: blood. The receptor source for this set is a person between 18 and 75 years old in good health.

The chain employs TRBV10-2 and TRBJ1-2; TRBD1 aligns across 8 bases. This CDR3 has 13 amino acids. Germline V lookup: CDR1 WSHSY, CDR2 SAAADI. The V and J ends lost 8 bases and 4 bases, in that order; junction bases with no gene match: 6. The CDR3: CASGTTGVYGYTF. CDR3 coding DNA: TGCGCCAGCGGAACGACAGGGGTCTATGGCTACACCTTC.

This chain joins TRBV5-8 and TRBJ1-3; possibly TRBD1 for D (6 bases). Germline assignment: CDR1 SGHTS and CDR2 YDEGEE. V gave up 4 bases and J gave up 0 bases, with 14 bases separating them. The CDR3 has 16 amino acids. The CDR3 sequence: CASSVPRGSSGNTIYF. CDR3 sequence (DNA): TGTGCCAGCAGCGTACCCAGGGGATCCTCTGGAAACACCATATATTTT.

The chain joins TRBV2 to TRBJ1-1, with a possible D match to TRBD1 (5 bases). The CDR3 runs to 14 residues. Germline CDR1 is SNHLY and CDR2 is FYNNEI. Trimming took 9 bases from V and 2 from J, leaving 16 bases between them. This CDR3 reads CASRLVDSNTEAFF. The CDR3 coding sequence is TGTGCCAGTAGATTAGTTGACAGCAACACTGAAGCTTTCTTT. The full variable domain, rest sourced from reference TRBV2 and TRBJ1-1, is EPEVTQTPSHQVTQMGQEVILRCVPISNHLYFYWYRQILGQKVEFLVSFYNNEISEKSEIFDDQFSVERPDGSNFTLKIRSTKLEDSAMYFCASRLVDSNTEAFFGQGTRLTVV.

The rearrangement joins TRBV4-3 to TRBJ2-3; 7 nucleotides match TRBD1. Germline V gene data show CDR1 as LGHNA and CDR2 as YSLEER. The CDR3 covers 15 residues. V gave up 4 bases and J gave up 2 bases; unmatched junction bases: 6. The chain's CDR3 is CASSLGQRSTDTQYF. DNA of the CDR3: TGCGCCAGCAGCCTGGGACAGAGGTCCACAGATACGCAGTATTTT.

The chain employs TRBV7-3 and TRBJ2-3, with 11 bases matching TRBD2. CDR1 is SGHTA, CDR2 FQGTGA, per germline. Trimming removed 4 bases from V and 3 bases from J; junction bases left unmatched: 3. The CDR3 extends over 15 amino acids. The CDR3, as DNA: TGTGCCAGCAGCTCGAGACTAGCGGGGACAGATACGCAGTATTTT. Its protein product is CASSSRLAGTDTQYF.

CDR3 coding DNA: TGTGCCTGGAGTAGAGGAGGGGCGCGAAAAGGAAACACCATATATTTT. This gives the protein CAWSRGGARKGNTIYF. The chain carries TRBV30 and TRBJ1-3, with D tentatively TRBD1 (5 bases). CDR1 is GTSNPN and CDR2 is SVGIG in the germline V gene (reference sequence). There are 16 residues in the CDR3. Deletions cut 2 bases from V and 4 bases from J, with 18 bases between.

The V call is TRBV29-1, the J call TRBJ2-1; 9 nucleotides agree with TRBD2. CDR1 is SQVTM and CDR2 is ANQGSEA in the germline V gene. J was trimmed by 10 bases and V by 7 bases; bases with no gene match: 8. The CDR3 loop spans 12 amino acids. CDR3 coding DNA: TGCAGCGCATTTAGCGGGAGTGACGAGCAGTTCTTC. This translates into CSAFSGSDEQFF.

The count of this clone is one. The CDR3 nucleotides are TGTGCCAGCAGCTTAGACAGGGTCGACAAAAACATTCAGTACTTC. As protein: CASSLDRVDKNIQYF. The gene calls are TRBV5-6 and TRBJ2-4; 7 bases agree with TRBD1. CDR1 is SGHDT, CDR2 YYEEEE, per germline. The CDR3 consists of 15 residues. Trimming at V came to 2 bases and at J to 3 bases, leaving 5 bases not matched to a gene. The whole variable domain, filled in from reference TRBV5-6 and TRBJ2-4, reads DAGVTQSPTHLIKTRGQQVTLRCSPKSGHDTVSWYQQALGQGPQFIFQYYEEEERQRGNFPDRFSGHQFPNYSSELNVNALLLGDSALYLCASSLDRVDKNIQYFGAGTRLSVL.

This chain joins TRBV25-1 and TRBJ1-2; D is unresolved. Trimming removed 4 bases at V and 6 bases at J, with 15 bases between. Germline assignment: CDR1 MGHDK and CDR2 SYGVNS. This CDR3 contains 14 residues. The CDR3 DNA is TGTGCCAGCAGTGTCTCTTCAGCCCCCAATGGCTACACCTTC. It specifies CASSVSSAPNGYTF.

This clone was recorded only once. The V and J genes are TRBV5-4 and TRBJ1-1; the D is unclear. V dropped 1 base and J dropped 8 bases, with 6 bases sitting between them. The CDR3 contains 11 residues. From germline, CDR1 is SGHNT and CDR2 YYREEE (reference sequence). In DNA, the CDR3 is TGTGCCAGCAGCTTGCGGGGAGAAGCTTTCTTT. This sequence encodes CASSLRGEAFF.

The chain uses TRBV20-1 and TRBJ2-3; D uncertain. The germline CDR1 and CDR2 sequences are DFQATT and SNEGSKA (reference sequence). There are 10 residues in the CDR3. V was shortened by 3 bases and J by 6 bases, with 4 bases between the two germline ends. The chain's CDR3 is CSASLDTQYF. In DNA form, the CDR3 reads TGCAGTGCTAGTTTGGATACGCAGTATTTT.

V gene TRBV7-9 combines with J gene TRBJ2-3, with a possible D match to TRBD2 (6 bases). The CDR3 sequence is 15 residues long. Trimming stripped 10 bases from V and 2 bases from J, with 19 bases between. Per the germline V gene, CDR1 is SEHNR and CDR2 is FQNEAQ (reference sequence). CDR3 residues: CATRRGRGITDTQYF. The CDR3 coding sequence is TGTGCCACTAGGAGGGGCAGAGGAATCACAGATACGCAGTATTTT.

The V call is TRBV15, the J call TRBJ1-2; 11 nucleotides line up with TRBD1. Per the germline V gene, CDR1 is LNHNV and CDR2 is YYDKDF (reference sequence). With V trimmed by 3 bases and J by 2 bases, 8 bases remained unmatched. The CDR3 runs 17 residues. CDR3 protein: CATSSRDRGSTNYGYTF. CDR3 nucleotide sequence: TGTGCCACCAGCAGCCGGGACAGGGGGTCGACCAACTATGGCTACACCTTC.

The rearrangement links TRBV19 to TRBJ2-5; 10 bases match TRBD1. Germline V gene data show CDR1 as LNHDA and CDR2 as SQIVND (reference sequence). This CDR3 spans 14 amino acids. Unmatched junction bases numbered 3, after V lost 6 bases and J lost 2 bases. Here the CDR3 DNA reads TGTGCCAGTAGGGGACAGGGGAAACAAGAGACCCAGTACTTC. It translates to CASRGQGKQETQYF.